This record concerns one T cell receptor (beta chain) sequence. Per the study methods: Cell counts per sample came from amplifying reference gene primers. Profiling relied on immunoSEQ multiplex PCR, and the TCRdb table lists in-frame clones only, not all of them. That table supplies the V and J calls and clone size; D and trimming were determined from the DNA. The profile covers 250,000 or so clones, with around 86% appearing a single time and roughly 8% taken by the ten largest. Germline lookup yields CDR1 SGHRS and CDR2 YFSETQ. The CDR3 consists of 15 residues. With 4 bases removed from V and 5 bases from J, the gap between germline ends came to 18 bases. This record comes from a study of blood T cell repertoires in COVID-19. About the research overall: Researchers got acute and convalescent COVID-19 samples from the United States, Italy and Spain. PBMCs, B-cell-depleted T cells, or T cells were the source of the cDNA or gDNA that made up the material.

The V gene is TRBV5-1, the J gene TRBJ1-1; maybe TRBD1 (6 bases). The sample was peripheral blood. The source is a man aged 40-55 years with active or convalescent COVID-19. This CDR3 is CASSPHDRRATEAFF. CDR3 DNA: TGCGCCAGCAGCCCACACGACAGGCGGGCGACTGAAGCTTTCTTT. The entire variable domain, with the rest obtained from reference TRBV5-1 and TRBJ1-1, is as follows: KAGVTQTPRYLIKTRGQQVTLSCSPISGHRSVSWYQQTPGQGLQFLFEYFSETQRNKGNFPGRFSGRQFSNSRSEMNVSTLELGDSALYLCASSPHDRRATEAFFGQGTRLTVV.